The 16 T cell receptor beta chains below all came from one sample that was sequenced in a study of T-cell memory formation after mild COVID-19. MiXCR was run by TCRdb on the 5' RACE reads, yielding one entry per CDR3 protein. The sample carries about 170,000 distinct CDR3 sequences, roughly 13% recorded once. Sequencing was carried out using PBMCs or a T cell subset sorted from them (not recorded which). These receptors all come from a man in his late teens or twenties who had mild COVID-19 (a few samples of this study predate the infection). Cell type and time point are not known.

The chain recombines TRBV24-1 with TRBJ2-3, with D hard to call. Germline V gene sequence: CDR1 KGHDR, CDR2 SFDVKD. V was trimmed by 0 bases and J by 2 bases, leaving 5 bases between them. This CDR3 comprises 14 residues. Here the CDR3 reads CATSDLPHTDTQYF. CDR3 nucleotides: TGTGCCACCAGTGATTTGCCCCACACAGATACGCAGTATTTT.

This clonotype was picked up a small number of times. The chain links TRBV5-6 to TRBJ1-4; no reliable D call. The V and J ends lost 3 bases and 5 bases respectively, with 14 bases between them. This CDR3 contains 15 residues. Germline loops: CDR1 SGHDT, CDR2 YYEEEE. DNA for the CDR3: TGTGCCAGCAGCTCCTTAACGACCATAAATGAAAAACTGTTTTTT. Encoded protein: CASSSLTTINEKLFF.

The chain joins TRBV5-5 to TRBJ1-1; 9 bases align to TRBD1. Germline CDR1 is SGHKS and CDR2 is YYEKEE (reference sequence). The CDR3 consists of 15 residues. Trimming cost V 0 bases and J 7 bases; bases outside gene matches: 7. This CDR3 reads CASSLVTGGSREAFF. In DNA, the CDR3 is TGTGCCAGCAGCTTGGTGACAGGGGGTTCCCGTGAAGCTTTCTTT.

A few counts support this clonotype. The CDR3 spells CAISERENTEAFF. Written as DNA, the CDR3 is TGTGCCATCAGTGAGCGAGAGAACACTGAAGCTTTCTTT. V and J are TRBV10-3 and TRBJ1-1, with D uncertain. The CDR3 extends over 13 amino acids. Trimming cost V 2 bases and J 1 base, with 5 bases left between them. Germline V lookup: CDR1 ENHRY, CDR2 SYGVKD.

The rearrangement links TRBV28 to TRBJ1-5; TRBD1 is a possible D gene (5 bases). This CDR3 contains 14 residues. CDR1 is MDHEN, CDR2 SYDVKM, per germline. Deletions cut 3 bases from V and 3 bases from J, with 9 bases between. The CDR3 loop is CASSLGQDNQPQHF. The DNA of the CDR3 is TGTGCCAGCAGTTTGGGGCAGGACAATCAGCCCCAGCATTTT.

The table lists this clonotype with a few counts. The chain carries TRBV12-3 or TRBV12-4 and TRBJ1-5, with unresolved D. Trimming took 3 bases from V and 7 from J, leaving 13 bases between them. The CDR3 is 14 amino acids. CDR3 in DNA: TGTGCCAGCAGTTTTCGCGGGGAGAGGCAGCCCCAGCATTTT. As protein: CASSFRGERQPQHF.

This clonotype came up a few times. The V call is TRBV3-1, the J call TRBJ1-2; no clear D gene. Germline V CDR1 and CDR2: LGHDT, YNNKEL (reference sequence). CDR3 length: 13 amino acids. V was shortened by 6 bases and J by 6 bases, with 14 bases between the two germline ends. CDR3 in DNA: TGTGCCAGCAGGTCCTCGAGGGCCCATGGCTACACCTTC. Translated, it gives CASRSSRAHGYTF.

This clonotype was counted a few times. The CDR3 sequence: CASSWPNELTGPHFMDTQYF. For the CDR3, the DNA is TGTGCCAGCAGCTGGCCTAACGAACTGACAGGGCCACACTTTATGGATACGCAGTATTTT. The rearrangement links TRBV7-9 to TRBJ2-3; 7 bases are a match to TRBD1. From germline, CDR1 is SEHNR and CDR2 FQNEAQ (reference sequence). V lost 4 bases to trimming and J lost 6 bases; unmatched junction nucleotides: 25. CDR3 length: 20 amino acids.

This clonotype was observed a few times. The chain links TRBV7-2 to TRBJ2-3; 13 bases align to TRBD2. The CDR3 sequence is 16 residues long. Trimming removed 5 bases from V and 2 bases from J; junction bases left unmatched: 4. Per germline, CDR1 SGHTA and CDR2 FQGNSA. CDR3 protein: CASSPTSGGVTDTQYF. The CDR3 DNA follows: TGTGCCAGCAGCCCCACTAGCGGGGGGGTCACAGATACGCAGTATTTT.

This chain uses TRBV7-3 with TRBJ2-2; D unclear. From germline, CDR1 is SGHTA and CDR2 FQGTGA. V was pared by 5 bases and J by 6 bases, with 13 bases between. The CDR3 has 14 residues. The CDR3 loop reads CASSPQPGPGELFF. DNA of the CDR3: TGTGCCAGCAGCCCCCAGCCAGGTCCCGGGGAGCTGTTTTTT.

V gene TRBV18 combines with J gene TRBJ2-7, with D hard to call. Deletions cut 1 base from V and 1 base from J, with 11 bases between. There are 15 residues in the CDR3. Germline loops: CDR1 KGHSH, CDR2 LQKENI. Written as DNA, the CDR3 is TGTGCCAGCTCACCACGGGCAGGCCAGTCCTACGAGCAGTACTTC. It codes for CASSPRAGQSYEQYF.

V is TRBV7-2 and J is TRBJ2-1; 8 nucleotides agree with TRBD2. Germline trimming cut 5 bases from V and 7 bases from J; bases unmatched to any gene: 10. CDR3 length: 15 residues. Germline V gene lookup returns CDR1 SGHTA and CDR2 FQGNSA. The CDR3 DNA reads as TGTGCCAGCAGCGCAACGGGGGGGCGTGGAAATGAGCAGTTCTTC. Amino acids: CASSATGGRGNEQFF.

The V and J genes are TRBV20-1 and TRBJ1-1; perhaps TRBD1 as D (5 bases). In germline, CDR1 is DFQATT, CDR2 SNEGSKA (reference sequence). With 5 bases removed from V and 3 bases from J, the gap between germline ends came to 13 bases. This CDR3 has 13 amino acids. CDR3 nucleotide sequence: TGCAGTGCTCCCCGAGCAGGGTACACTGAAGCTTTCTTT. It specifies CSAPRAGYTEAFF.

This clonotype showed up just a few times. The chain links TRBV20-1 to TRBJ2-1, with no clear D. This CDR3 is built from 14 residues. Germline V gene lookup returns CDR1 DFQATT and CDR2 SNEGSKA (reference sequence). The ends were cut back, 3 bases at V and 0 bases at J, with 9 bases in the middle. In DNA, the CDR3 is TGCAGTGCTAGTAGCCATAGCTCCTACAATGAGCAGTTCTTC. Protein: CSASSHSSYNEQFF.

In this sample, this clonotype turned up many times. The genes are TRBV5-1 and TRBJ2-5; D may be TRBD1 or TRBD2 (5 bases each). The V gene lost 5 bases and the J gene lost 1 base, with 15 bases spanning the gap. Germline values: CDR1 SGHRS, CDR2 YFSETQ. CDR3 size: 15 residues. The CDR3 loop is CASRSAGTTQETQYF. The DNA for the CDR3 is TGCGCCAGCAGATCCGCCGGGACCACCCAAGAGACCCAGTACTTC.

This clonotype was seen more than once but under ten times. The CDR3 loop is CASGNRDVGQPQHF. The CDR3 DNA is TGTGCCAGCGGGAACAGGGATGTCGGTCAGCCCCAGCATTTT. The rearrangement links TRBV6-2 or TRBV6-3 to TRBJ1-5; tentatively, D is TRBD1 (6 bases). V lost 8 bases and J lost 6, with 17 bases in between. This CDR3 comprises 14 residues. Germline CDR1 MNHEY, CDR2 SVGEGT.